This entry is about one T cell receptor (beta chain). Its antigen is still unknown. Here immunoSEQ multiplex PCR was the method, and the copy in TCRdb shows in-frame clones only, minus some. The data hold approximately 44,000 clones, with 65% to 70% observed a single time. The entry originates in a study of PD-1 blockade in classical Hodgkin lymphoma. Points from the study as a whole: TCR diversity rose significantly by C4D1 in CD4+ but not CD8+ cells. Complete responders' baseline diversity resembled that of newly diagnosed patients. What caused the repertoire differences, perhaps disease activity or prior therapy, remains undefined. Newly diagnosed patients were reported to start with lower TCR diversity than healthy donors.

Indicated time point: cycle 4 day 1 (C4D1), after 6 weeks of nivolumab. Brentuximab vedotin exposure varied, and every patient relapsed after autologous stem cell transplantation. The CDR3 length is 13 residues. Trimming took 2 bases from V and 0 from J, leaving 5 bases between them. In germline, CDR1 is KGHSH, CDR2 LQKENI. V gene TRBV18 combines with J gene TRBJ2-7; D is undetermined. Specimen: peripheral blood mononuclear cells (PBMCs), collected before the fourth cycle of nivolumab. The sequence was collected from a human donor with classical Hodgkin lymphoma. The chain's CDR3 is CASSPRSSYEQYF. The CDR3 coding sequence is TGTGCCAGCTCACCAAGAAGCTCCTACGAGCAGTACTTC.